The clone carrying this TCR beta chain was seen at least ten times. Its target is unknown. Those donors who had ophthalmopathy presented with moderate-to-severe activity, a CAS of ≥3, a NOSPECS of ≥4 and a duration under 3 months. This CDR3 comprises 15 residues. Germline V CDR1 and CDR2: DFQATT, SNEGSKA (reference sequence). V was shortened by 6 bases and J by 0 bases, with 12 bases between the two germline ends. The sequenced template was RNA, covering the TCR beta CDR3 region. An initial RT-PCR round employing HTBI primers preceded a second-round multiplex PCR. TCRdb re-analysed the multiplex PCR reads in MiXCR, keeping a single row per CDR3 protein. The data contain about 48,000 distinct CDR3 sequences, about 50% of them seen just once; the ten biggest clones take up 20% to 25%. These data originate in a study of Graves' ophthalmopathy and Graves' hyperthyroidism. Notes on the study in general: Blood also contained most of the expanded thyroid clonotypes above 0.001 frequency.

The chain recombines TRBV20-1 with TRBJ2-6; D possibly corresponds to TRBD1 (5 bases). What was sequenced was peripheral blood. The TCR originated in an adult man with Graves' ophthalmopathy. As DNA, the CDR3 is TGCAGTGCGAGACAGAGTTTCTCTGGGGCCAACGTCCTGACTTTC. Translation gives CSARQSFSGANVLTF.